These T cell receptor beta chains were read from a single sample in a study of post-analysis software for immune sequencing data. TCRdb recomputed calls from the PCR reads with MiXCR, one row per CDR3 protein. The sample lists hundreds of thousands of distinct CDR3 sequences, more than 50% occurring once. Sample: blood. These receptors all stem from a girl aged 2 to 10 with multiple sclerosis. Each CDR3 is given with its conserved first and last residue. A D gene is named only where the DNA matches it firmly. Clone size appears in some rows only: once, few, many, or a class for an expanded clone.

d_call	clone_size	v_call	j_call	cdr3_nt	cdr3_aa
TRBD2	.	TRBV11-1	TRBJ2-7	TGTGCCAGCAGCCACCGGGCTAGCGGGAGTCCCGAGCAGTACTTC	CASSHRASGSPEQYF
.	few	TRBV29-1	TRBJ1-1	TGCAGCGTTGTGAGCCGGGTGACTGAAGCTTTCTTT	CSVVSRVTEAFF
.	.	TRBV6-4	TRBJ2-1	TGTGCCAGCAGTGCAGGGCTAGAGAGTAAATATGAGCAGTTCTTC	CASSAGLESKYEQFF
.	.	TRBV11-2	TRBJ2-7	TGTGCCAGCAGCTTAGTAGGTGGGGGGCGGCACGTCTACGAGCAGTACTTC	CASSLVGGGRHVYEQYF
.	few	TRBV20-1	TRBJ1-4	TGCAGTGCTAGAGGCCGGGCAACTAATGAAAAACTGTTTTTT	CSARGRATNEKLFF
.	.	TRBV20-1	TRBJ2-4	TGCAGTGCCTTGGACCAAGCCAAAAACATTCAGTACTTC	CSALDQAKNIQYF
.	.	TRBV20-1	TRBJ1-2	TGCAGTGCTAGAGTAGTTACAGCAACTATTAACTATGGCTACACCTTC	CSARVVTATINYGYTF
TRBD2	.	TRBV6-6	TRBJ2-7	TGTGCCAGCACCGACCCGCGGGCGGGAGGAGCCGAGCAGTACTTC	CASTDPRAGGAEQYF
.	.	TRBV9	TRBJ2-3	TGTGCCAGCAGCGCCTCACCCAGGGCCTCCACAGATACGCAGTATTTT	CASSASPRASTDTQYF
.	.	TRBV11-2	TRBJ2-7	TGTGCCAGCAGCTTAGATAGTCGATCCTACGAGCAGTACTTC	CASSLDSRSYEQYF
.	.	TRBV7-2	TRBJ2-1	TGTGCCAGCAGCTTATTTAGTAAGGAGCAGTTCTTC	CASSLFSKEQFF
.	.	TRBV20-1	TRBJ2-5	TGCAGTGCTTTAAAGTCGTACCAAGAGACCCAGTACTTC	CSALKSYQETQYF
.	.	TRBV12-3/TRBV12-4	TRBJ1-5	TGTGCCAGCAGTTTGAAGAGCAATCAGCCCCAGCATTTT	CASSLKSNQPQHF
TRBD2	.	TRBV5-1	TRBJ2-1	TGCGCCAGCTCCCGGTTACTAGCGAACGACAATGAGCAGTTCTTC	CASSRLLANDNEQFF
TRBD2	few	TRBV2	TRBJ2-3	TGTGCCAGCAGTGAACTTCGCGGGAGTCCTCCGGGGGATACGCAGTATTTT	CASSELRGSPPGDTQYF
TRBD2	.	TRBV20-1	TRBJ2-5	TGCAGTGCTCTCGCCCCGACTAGCGGGTTAGAGACCCAGTACTTC	CSALAPTSGLETQYF
TRBD1	.	TRBV29-1	TRBJ2-7	TGCAGCGTTAGAGGGGCAGGGGGAAACTACGAGCAGTACTTC	CSVRGAGGNYEQYF
TRBD1	few	TRBV7-2	TRBJ2-5	TGTGCCAGCAGCAGCACCGGGACAGGGAAAGAGACCCAGTACTTC	CASSSTGTGKETQYF
TRBD1	.	TRBV7-9	TRBJ2-1	TGTGCCAGCAGCCTAGCCGGGACAGGGCTCAATGAGCAGTTCTTC	CASSLAGTGLNEQFF
.	.	TRBV7-2	TRBJ1-5	TGTGCCAGCAGCTTAGGAGTCGGCAATCAGCCCCAGCATTTT	CASSLGVGNQPQHF
.	.	TRBV3-1	TRBJ1-2	TGTGCCAGCAGCCGGCGCCAGAACTATGGCTACACCTTC	CASSRRQNYGYTF
TRBD1	.	TRBV6-1	TRBJ2-1	TGTGCCAGCAGTACACGACAGGGGGCTTACAATGAGCAGTTCTTC	CASSTRQGAYNEQFF
.	.	TRBV20-1	TRBJ2-7	TGCAGTGCTATGATTGGCGGAGGCTTTCGCGAGCAGTACTTC	CSAMIGGGFREQYF
.	.	TRBV5-1	TRBJ2-5	TGCGCCAGCAGGAGAAAGCAAGAGACCCAGTACTTC	CASRRKQETQYF
.	.	TRBV3-1	TRBJ1-1	TGTGCCAGCAGCCAAGGCAGGAAAATCGGTCGCACTGAAGCTTTCTTT	CASSQGRKIGRTEAFF
.	.	TRBV29-1	TRBJ2-5	TGCAGCGTCCCCCATCCGGGGAGCAAAGAGACCCAGTACTTC	CSVPHPGSKETQYF
TRBD1	.	TRBV20-1	TRBJ1-6	TGCAGTGCTAGACCGTTGGGCCGGGACAGCAATTCACCCCTCCACTTT	CSARPLGRDSNSPLHF
TRBD1	few	TRBV6-5	TRBJ2-3	TGTGCCAGCAGCTCAGACAGGGTAGCAGATACGCAGTATTTT	CASSSDRVADTQYF
.	few	TRBV29-1	TRBJ2-2	TGCAGCGCTTACGGCACCGGGGAGCTGTTTTTT	CSAYGTGELFF
.	.	TRBV5-5	TRBJ1-4	TGTGCCAGCAGCTTGTGGGCAACTAATGAAAAACTGTTTTTT	CASSLWATNEKLFF
.	.	TRBV10-3	TRBJ2-3	TGTGCCATCAGTGGTAGTGGTGCAGATACGCAGTATTTT	CAISGSGADTQYF
.	.	TRBV10-3	TRBJ2-7	TGTGCCATCAGTGAAGGTGAAGATTACGAGCAGTACTTC	CAISEGEDYEQYF
.	.	TRBV20-1	TRBJ2-7	TGCAGTGCTAGCCCTGGGGGTCTAGCGAGCTCCTACGAGCAGTACTTC	CSASPGGLASSYEQYF
.	.	TRBV10-3	TRBJ2-3	TGTGCCATCAGTGGCGGAGGGGACTCTATACACACAGATACGCAGTATTTT	CAISGGGDSIHTDTQYF
.	.	TRBV29-1	TRBJ2-5	TGCAGTTCCGGGGCTTCAGCAAACCAAGAGACCCAGTACTTC	CSSGASANQETQYF
.	.	TRBV12-3/TRBV12-4	TRBJ2-1	TGTGCCAGCAGTTTAGGGTTAGGGGGGACTCCGAACAATGAGCAGTTCTTC	CASSLGLGGTPNNEQFF
.	.	TRBV29-1	TRBJ1-2	TGCAGCGTTTCTAACTATGGCTACACCTTC	CSVSNYGYTF
.	.	TRBV12-3/TRBV12-4	TRBJ2-3	TGTGCCAGCAGTTTTGCTGCAGATGCGCAGTATTTT	CASSFAADAQYF
.	.	TRBV20-1	TRBJ1-1	TGCAGTGCTCGTACAGGGCCTGAAGCTTTCTTT	CSARTGPEAFF
TRBD2	few	TRBV6-2/TRBV6-3	TRBJ2-5	TGTGCCAGCAGTTACCCGAACGGGGGGGAGACCCAGTACTTC	CASSYPNGGETQYF
.	.	TRBV20-1	TRBJ2-1	TGCAGTGCTAGAGATATCGACGCCCGTCGGGGGGCCGGAGGGGAGCAGTTCTTC	CSARDIDARRGAGGEQFF
TRBD1	.	TRBV20-1	TRBJ2-5	TGCAGTGCTCTAGACAGGGGAGAGACCCAGTACTTC	CSALDRGETQYF
.	.	TRBV9	TRBJ2-4	TGTGCCAGCAGCGTGGAGGGGGTAAACATTCAGTACTTC	CASSVEGVNIQYF
TRBD2	.	TRBV20-1	TRBJ2-7	TGCAGTGCTACGGGGGTAGCGGGAGTCTACGAGCAGTACTTC	CSATGVAGVYEQYF
.	few	TRBV20-1	TRBJ2-6	TGCAGTGCTACATCTGGGGCCAACGTCCTGACTTTC	CSATSGANVLTF
TRBD1	.	TRBV29-1	TRBJ1-2	TGCAGCGTTCGGACACTTGCTACAGGGGGAGGGGGCTACACCTTC	CSVRTLATGGGGYTF
.	few	TRBV6-2/TRBV6-3	TRBJ2-7	TGTGCCAGCAGTTACTCCGGGACAATCTACGAGCAGTACTTC	CASSYSGTIYEQYF
.	.	TRBV7-3	TRBJ2-3	TGTGCCAGCAGCTCCGGGCCTAACACAGATACGCAGTATTTT	CASSSGPNTDTQYF
.	.	TRBV18	TRBJ2-5	TGTGCCAGCTCACCGGGGCCAGAGCAAGAGACCCGGTACTTC	CASSPGPEQETRYF
.	once	TRBV30	TRBJ2-1	TGTGCCTGGAGTCAGAAGGGGTCCTACAATGAGCAGTTCTTC	CAWSQKGSYNEQFF
.	few	TRBV25-1	TRBJ1-2	TGTGCCAGCAGTGAGGGTCCATATGGCTACACCTTC	CASSEGPYGYTF
.	.	TRBV7-2	TRBJ1-1	TGTGCCAGCAGCTTACCCGTCATGAACACTGAAGCTTTCTTT	CASSLPVMNTEAFF
TRBD1	.	TRBV20-1	TRBJ2-1	TGCAGTGCTGGGACCAGGGGACAGAGCTCCTACAATGAGCAGTTCTTC	CSAGTRGQSSYNEQFF
.	.	TRBV2	TRBJ1-5	TGTGCCAGCAGCGAGGCAGGGTCGTATCAGCCCCAGCATTTT	CASSEAGSYQPQHF
.	.	TRBV7-3	TRBJ2-6	TGTGCCAGCAGTCTCGGGATAGCTGGGGCCAACGTCCTGACTTTC	CASSLGIAGANVLTF
TRBD1	few	TRBV9	TRBJ2-6	TGTGCCAGCAGCTCGACAGGGGCTGGGGCCAACGTCCTGACTTTC	CASSSTGAGANVLTF